This is a list of T cell receptor beta chains from one sample in a study of CD8 T cells in ankylosing spondylitis. TCRdb analysed the 5' RACE reads with MiXCR anew, one entry per CDR3 protein. Among 200,000 to 250,000 distinct CDR3 sequences, 8.2% were seen once, and the ten largest hold 4% to 5.5%. Specimen: blood, either unsorted or a sorted T cell fraction (not recorded which). These receptors all come from a female donor with ankylosing spondylitis or in good health (not recorded which). Both conserved end residues are part of each CDR3. A D gene is named only where the DNA matches it firmly. The listing skips clone size in some rows; elsewhere it reads once, few, many or a size class.

clone_size: .; j_call: TRBJ2-2; v_call: TRBV7-2; d_call: TRBD1; cdr3_aa: CASRSRTGSNTGELFF; cdr3_nt: TGTGCCAGCAGATCAAGGACAGGATCGAACACCGGGGAGCTGTTTTTT
clone_size: many; j_call: TRBJ1-4; v_call: TRBV12-3/TRBV12-4; d_call: .; cdr3_aa: CASSLGTPIEKLFF; cdr3_nt: TGTGCCAGCAGTTTAGGGACCCCAATCGAAAAACTGTTTTTT
clone_size: many; j_call: TRBJ2-7; v_call: TRBV29-1; d_call: .; cdr3_aa: CSATGLQYEQYF; cdr3_nt: TGCAGCGCTACGGGACTGCAGTACGAGCAGTACTTC
clone_size: many; j_call: TRBJ1-1; v_call: TRBV30; d_call: .; cdr3_aa: CAWRENTEAFF; cdr3_nt: TGTGCCTGGAGAGAGAACACTGAAGCTTTCTTT
clone_size: .; j_call: TRBJ1-3; v_call: TRBV20-1; d_call: .; cdr3_aa: CSAKTGSRNTIYF; cdr3_nt: TGCAGTGCTAAAACAGGGTCGCGAAACACCATATATTTT
clone_size: many; j_call: TRBJ1-2; v_call: TRBV3-1; d_call: .; cdr3_aa: CASSQDGVGYTF; cdr3_nt: TGTGCCAGCAGCCAAGACGGGGTTGGCTACACCTTC
clone_size: .; j_call: TRBJ2-1; v_call: TRBV7-2; d_call: .; cdr3_aa: CASSLVSLAFF; cdr3_nt: TGTGCCAGCAGCTTAGTAAGTTTAGCGTTCTTC
clone_size: many; j_call: TRBJ2-1; v_call: TRBV29-1; d_call: .; cdr3_aa: CSAEEVASYNEQFF; cdr3_nt: TGCAGCGCTGAAGAGGTGGCGTCCTACAATGAGCAGTTCTTC
clone_size: many; j_call: TRBJ2-1; v_call: TRBV9; d_call: TRBD1; cdr3_aa: CASSVPVDRRYYNEQFF; cdr3_nt: TGTGCCAGCAGCGTGCCCGTGGACAGGAGATACTACAATGAGCAGTTCTTC
clone_size: many; j_call: TRBJ1-1; v_call: TRBV4-2; d_call: .; cdr3_aa: CASSQDPRGKAFF; cdr3_nt: TGTGCCAGCAGCCAAGATCCCCGCGGAAAAGCTTTCTTT
clone_size: many; j_call: TRBJ2-1; v_call: TRBV7-8; d_call: TRBD2; cdr3_aa: CASSSSGRADEQFF; cdr3_nt: TGTGCCAGCAGCTCTAGCGGGAGGGCCGATGAGCAGTTCTTC
clone_size: .; j_call: TRBJ2-3; v_call: TRBV12-3/TRBV12-4; d_call: .; cdr3_aa: CASSPVGGVLSDTQYF; cdr3_nt: TGTGCCAGCAGTCCCGTGGGAGGCGTCCTCTCAGATACGCAGTATTTT
clone_size: many; j_call: TRBJ2-2; v_call: TRBV4-3; d_call: TRBD1; cdr3_aa: CASSQADRVEFAGELFF; cdr3_nt: TGCGCCAGCAGCCAAGCAGACAGGGTTGAGTTCGCCGGGGAGCTGTTTTTT
clone_size: many; j_call: TRBJ2-3; v_call: TRBV6-6; d_call: .; cdr3_aa: CASSPGPTDTQYF; cdr3_nt: TGTGCCAGCAGTCCCGGGCCGACAGATACGCAGTATTTT
clone_size: many; j_call: TRBJ2-7; v_call: TRBV15; d_call: .; cdr3_aa: CATSRDLRDHEQYF; cdr3_nt: TGTGCCACCAGCAGAGATCTGAGGGACCACGAGCAGTACTTC
clone_size: many; j_call: TRBJ2-1; v_call: TRBV6-5; d_call: TRBD2; cdr3_aa: CASSLSAGGLNEQFF; cdr3_nt: TGTGCCAGCAGTCTCTCGGCGGGAGGGCTTAATGAGCAGTTCTTC
clone_size: .; j_call: TRBJ2-2; v_call: TRBV18; d_call: TRBD1; cdr3_aa: CASSPRRQGVTGELFF; cdr3_nt: TGTGCCAGCTCACCTAGGAGACAGGGAGTCACCGGGGAGCTGTTTTTT
clone_size: many; j_call: TRBJ2-6; v_call: TRBV20-1; d_call: .; cdr3_aa: CSATESSGANVLTF; cdr3_nt: TGCAGTGCAACGGAGAGCTCTGGGGCCAACGTCCTGACTTTC
clone_size: many; j_call: TRBJ2-7; v_call: TRBV11-2; d_call: .; cdr3_aa: CASSLRAGITYEQYF; cdr3_nt: TGTGCCAGCAGCTTACGTGCAGGTATTACCTACGAGCAGTACTTC
clone_size: many; j_call: TRBJ2-7; v_call: TRBV5-1; d_call: .; cdr3_aa: CARKELRDEQYF; cdr3_nt: TGCGCCAGGAAGGAACTACGGGACGAGCAGTACTTC
clone_size: many; j_call: TRBJ2-5; v_call: TRBV4-1; d_call: .; cdr3_aa: CASSQDEGETQYF; cdr3_nt: TGCGCCAGCAGCCAAGATGAGGGGGAGACCCAGTACTTC
clone_size: many; j_call: TRBJ1-3; v_call: TRBV12-3/TRBV12-4; d_call: .; cdr3_aa: CASSHSINTIYF; cdr3_nt: TGTGCCAGCAGCCATTCGATTAACACCATATATTTT
clone_size: many; j_call: TRBJ2-1; v_call: TRBV10-3; d_call: TRBD2; cdr3_aa: CAIRPSGGNNEQFF; cdr3_nt: TGTGCCATCAGGCCTAGCGGAGGAAACAATGAGCAGTTCTTC
clone_size: many; j_call: TRBJ1-1; v_call: TRBV6-5; d_call: TRBD1; cdr3_aa: CASSYSRQGRTEAFF; cdr3_nt: TGTGCCAGCAGTTACTCGAGACAGGGTCGGACTGAAGCTTTCTTT
clone_size: many; j_call: TRBJ2-7; v_call: TRBV7-6; d_call: TRBD2; cdr3_aa: CASSLGTSALTYEQYF; cdr3_nt: TGTGCCAGCAGCTTAGGGACTAGCGCCTTAACCTACGAGCAGTACTTC
clone_size: few; j_call: TRBJ1-4; v_call: TRBV7-2; d_call: TRBD1; cdr3_aa: CASSLLTGELEKLFF; cdr3_nt: TGTGCCAGCAGCCTCCTGACAGGGGAACTAGAAAAACTGTTTTTT